This T cell receptor beta chain was retrieved from a study of CD8 T cells in Susac syndrome. Study results and limitations: The study recognized that its TCR sequencing and HLA analysis covered a relatively small number of individuals.

An amount of RNA that ranged from about 0.45 to 1 ug was reverse transcribed with random hexamers. Amplification of the TCR beta CDR3 was carried out by immunoSEQ multiplex PCR, which spanned a total of 54 Vbeta and 13 Jbeta segments. TCRdb redid the calling of the immunoSEQ multiplex PCR reads with MiXCR, one entry per CDR3 protein. Here the sample spans approximately 230,000 distinct CDR3 sequences, just over 90% being singletons. CD8+ and CD4+ T cells circulating in blood were sequenced for TCR beta. Those who served as multiple sclerosis controls were treatment-naive patients with stable or active relapsing-remitting disease. For this clonotype: The antigen is not known.

This TCR was sampled from a human donor with multiple sclerosis. Sequenced input: CD4+ T cells from PBMCs.

The CDR3 nucleotides are TGTGCCAGCTCCCCAAGGGGGGCTGAAGGCTACACCTTC. Amino acids: CASSPRGAEGYTF. The V call is TRBV18, the J call TRBJ1-2; a possible D gene is TRBD1 (6 bases). V lost 6 bases and J lost 8, with 16 bases in between. CDR3 size: 13 residues. Germline-derived CDR1 and CDR2 are KGHSH and LQKENI.